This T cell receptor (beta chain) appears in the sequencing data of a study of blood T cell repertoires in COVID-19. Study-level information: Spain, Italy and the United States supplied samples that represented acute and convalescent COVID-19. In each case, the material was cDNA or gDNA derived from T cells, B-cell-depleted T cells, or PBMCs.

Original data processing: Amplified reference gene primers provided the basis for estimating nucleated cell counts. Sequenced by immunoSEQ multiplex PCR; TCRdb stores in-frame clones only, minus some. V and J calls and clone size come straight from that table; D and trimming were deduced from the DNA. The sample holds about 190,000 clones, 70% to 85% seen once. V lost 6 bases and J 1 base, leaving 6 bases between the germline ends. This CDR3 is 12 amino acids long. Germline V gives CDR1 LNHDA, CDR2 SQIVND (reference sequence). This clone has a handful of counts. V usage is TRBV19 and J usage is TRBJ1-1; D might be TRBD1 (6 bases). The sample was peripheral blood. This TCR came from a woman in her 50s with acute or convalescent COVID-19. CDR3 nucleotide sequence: TGTGCCAGTAGCAGGGGGAACACTGAAGCTTTCTTT. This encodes CASSRGNTEAFF. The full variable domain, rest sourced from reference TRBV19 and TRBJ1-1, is DGGITQSPKYLFRKEGQNVTLSCEQNLNHDAMYWYRQDPGQGLRLIYYSQIVNDFQKGDIAEGYSVSREKKESFPLTVTSAQKNPTAFYLCASSRGNTEAFFGQGTRLTVV.